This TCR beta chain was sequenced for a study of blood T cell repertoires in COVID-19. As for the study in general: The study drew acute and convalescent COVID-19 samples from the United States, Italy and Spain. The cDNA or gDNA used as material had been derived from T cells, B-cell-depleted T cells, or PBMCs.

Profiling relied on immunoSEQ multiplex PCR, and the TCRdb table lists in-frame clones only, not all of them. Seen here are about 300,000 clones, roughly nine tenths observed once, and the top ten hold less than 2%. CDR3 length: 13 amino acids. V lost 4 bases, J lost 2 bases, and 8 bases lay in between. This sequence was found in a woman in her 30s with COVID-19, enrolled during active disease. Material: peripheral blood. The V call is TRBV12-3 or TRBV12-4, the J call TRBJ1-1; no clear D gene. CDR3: CASSSYINTEAFF. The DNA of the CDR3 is TGTGCCAGCAGTTCGTACATTAACACTGAAGCTTTCTTT.